These 7 T cell receptor beta chains came from one sample sequenced in a study of neoadjuvant anti-PD-1 for oral cavity cancer. Specified time point: after neoadjuvant nivolumab, at surgical resection. The assay was immunoSEQ multiplex PCR, and TCRdb's table has in-frame clones only and misses some. The sample contains tens of thousands of clones, approximately 27% of which appear only once. Sample: tumor tissue, taken after nivolumab (anti-PD-1) treatment. Source of these receptors: a person aged 35-80 years with oral cavity squamous cell carcinoma.

This clone has more than one count but fewer than ten. The DNA for the CDR3 is TGTGCCAGCAGCCCCCGTAGGGAGGTTGATGAGCAGTTCTTC. It is translated as CASSPRREVDEQFF. The J gene is TRBJ2-1, the V gene TRBV11-2; a weak D match, TRBD2 (6 bases). Germline V CDR1 and CDR2: SGHAT, FQNNGV. Trimming left V 5 bases short and J 8 bases short, with 16 bases between. CDR3 length equals 14 residues.

This chain connects TRBV7-9 to TRBJ1-1, with D hard to call. CDR1 is SEHNR, CDR2 FQNEAQ, per germline (reference sequence). The CDR3 extends over 14 amino acids. V dropped 4 bases and J dropped 2 bases, with 11 bases sitting between them. The CDR3 region is CASSSQAINTEAFF. As DNA, the CDR3 is TGTGCCAGCAGCTCCCAGGCTATAAACACTGAAGCTTTCTTT.

The V gene is TRBV30, the J gene TRBJ2-7; the match to TRBD2 covers 7 bases. J was trimmed by 2 bases and V by 4 bases; bases with no gene match: 17. Germline CDR1 reads GTSNPN; CDR2 reads SVGIG (reference sequence). The CDR3 contains 17 residues. The CDR3 region is CAWTVSRSGNLPYEQYF. For the CDR3, the DNA is TGTGCCTGGACCGTGTCGAGGAGCGGGAACCTCCCCTACGAGCAGTACTTC.

V usage is TRBV28 and J usage is TRBJ2-7, with TRBD2 identical over 8 bases. Germline V gene data show CDR1 as MDHEN and CDR2 as SYDVKM. V lost 5 bases and J lost 0; bases outside the gene matches: 6. The CDR3 contains 15 residues. The DNA of the CDR3 is TGTGCCAGCAGTCGGTTAGCGGGACTCTCCTACGAGCAGTACTTC. This codes for CASSRLAGLSYEQYF.

The sample holds many counts of this clone. The chain carries TRBV5-4 and TRBJ2-1; 8 bases map to TRBD1. Trimming cost V 1 base and J 8 bases; bases outside gene matches: 8. From germline, CDR1 is SGHNT and CDR2 YYREEE (reference sequence). CDR3 size: 15 residues. CDR3 region: CASSLQGARGDEQFF. For the CDR3, the DNA is TGTGCCAGCAGCTTGCAGGGGGCCCGAGGGGATGAGCAGTTCTTC.

This clone was seen a handful of times. V is TRBV6-5 and J is TRBJ1-2, with D unresolved. V lost 6 bases and J lost 8, with 13 bases in between. Germline CDR1 reads MNHEY; CDR2 reads SVGAGI. This CDR3 has 12 amino acids. The CDR3 region is CASRRGGEGYTF. The CDR3 region has the DNA TGTGCCAGCAGACGTGGTGGTGAAGGCTACACCTTC.

This chain connects TRBV5-4 to TRBJ2-5, with 11 bases that match TRBD1. CDR3 size: 15 residues. With V trimmed by 4 bases and J by 5 bases, 7 bases remained unmatched. CDR1 and CDR2 from the germline V gene are SGHNT and YYREEE (reference sequence). CDR3 amino acids: CASSPPGQGVETQYF. The CDR3 DNA reads as TGTGCCAGCAGCCCCCCGGGACAGGGGGTTGAGACCCAGTACTTC.